Listed below are T cell receptor beta chains from one sample, sequenced in a study of blood T cell repertoires in COVID-19. This table comes from immunoSEQ multiplex PCR, and its TCRdb copy is limited to in-frame clones, with some not included. The sample has about 670,000 clones; approximately 90% are singletons. The sample comprised peripheral blood. The receptors derive from a woman in her late teens or twenties with acute or convalescent COVID-19. CDR3s include the opening cysteine and the closing phenylalanine or tryptophan. D genes are given only for firm matches. Some rows have no size entry. The others give once, few or many, or a class for an expanded clone.

v_call	d_call	clone_size	j_call	cdr3_nt	cdr3_aa
TRBV5-1	TRBD1	.	TRBJ2-3	TGCGCCAGCCGACCCCGACAGGGGACAGATACGCAGTATTTT	CASRPRQGTDTQYF
TRBV7-8	.	once	TRBJ1-5	TGTGCCAGCAGCTTAGGGCAGAAAAATCAGCCCCAGCATTTT	CASSLGQKNQPQHF
TRBV27	TRBD1	.	TRBJ2-7	TGTGCCAGCAGGTCGACAGGGGCCTACGAGCAGTACTTC	CASRSTGAYEQYF
TRBV18	TRBD1	.	TRBJ1-6	TGTGCCAGCTCCCCGGACAGGGGGTCACCCCTCCACTTT	CASSPDRGSPLHF
TRBV6-5	.	.	TRBJ2-7	TGTGCCAGCAGTTCCCCTAGGACAGCCGCCTACGAGCAGTACTTC	CASSSPRTAAYEQYF
TRBV5-5	TRBD1	.	TRBJ1-6	TGTGCCAGCAGCCGATCCCGACAGGGGAATTCACCCCTCCACTTT	CASSRSRQGNSPLHF
TRBV24-1	TRBD1	.	TRBJ1-2	TGTGCCACCAGTGAGGGGGACAGGGGGAGAGGCTACACCTTC	CATSEGDRGRGYTF
TRBV27	.	.	TRBJ1-1	TGTGCCAGCAGTTTCGTGTCGGGGGTTGGGTATTCCGTCACTGAAGCTTTCTTT	CASSFVSGVGYSVTEAFF
TRBV27	TRBD1	.	TRBJ2-2	TGTGCCAGCAGGCTAAGGTCCCACTTATTACAGGGGCACACCGGGGAGCTGTTTTTT	CASRLRSHLLQGHTGELFF
TRBV30	TRBD1	.	TRBJ1-2	TGTGCCTGGAGCCCCCGAACCCAGGGGGCATCGGGGTTGGCTAACTATGGCTACACCTTC	CAWSPRTQGASGLANYGYTF
TRBV3-1/TRBV3-2	TRBD2	.	TRBJ2-7	TGTGCCAGCAGCCCGCTAGCGGGGGTTTACGAGCAGTACTTC	CASSPLAGVYEQYF
TRBV6-4	TRBD2	.	TRBJ2-3	TGTGCCAGCAGTCCGGGACTAGCGGGGGGGACCACAGATACGCAGTATTTT	CASSPGLAGGTTDTQYF
TRBV6-5	.	.	TRBJ1-1	TGTGCCAGCAGTTACTCGAGAGGGTACACTGAAGCTTTCTTT	CASSYSRGYTEAFF
TRBV28	TRBD1	.	TRBJ2-1	TGTGCCAGCAGGTATACCGGGACAGGGGCCGTTGGGGAGCAGTTCTTC	CASRYTGTGAVGEQFF